This T cell receptor (beta chain) was captured by sequencing in a study of cytomegalovirus exposure and HLA in healthy donors. Whole-study findings and limits: The likely origin of a cluster of highly shared sequence variants was a sequencing artifact.

Primers for the PCR totalled 60 Vbeta and 13 Jbeta. As processed by the authors: Counted up in a later analysis, unique TCR beta chains came to about 80 million, with around 10 million shared. Assay: immunoSEQ multiplex PCR; the TCRdb copy retains only in-frame clones and omits some. The V and J calls and clone size are taken from that table; D and trimming were inferred from the DNA. This sample's clone table lists roughly 140,000 clones. This CDR3 is built from 13 residues. Germline CDR1 is SGHKS and CDR2 is YYEKEE (reference sequence). Deletions cut 3 bases from V and 6 bases from J, with 12 bases between. As for this clone: Its specificity is not known.

The sequencing input was PBMCs. The rearrangement links TRBV5-5 to TRBJ1-1, with TRBD1 as a possible D gene (6 bases). The TCR was taken from a male donor in good health and CMV-seronegative. CDR3 residues: CASSSTGFAEAFF. The CDR3 region has the DNA TGTGCCAGCAGCTCGACAGGCTTTGCTGAAGCTTTCTTT.